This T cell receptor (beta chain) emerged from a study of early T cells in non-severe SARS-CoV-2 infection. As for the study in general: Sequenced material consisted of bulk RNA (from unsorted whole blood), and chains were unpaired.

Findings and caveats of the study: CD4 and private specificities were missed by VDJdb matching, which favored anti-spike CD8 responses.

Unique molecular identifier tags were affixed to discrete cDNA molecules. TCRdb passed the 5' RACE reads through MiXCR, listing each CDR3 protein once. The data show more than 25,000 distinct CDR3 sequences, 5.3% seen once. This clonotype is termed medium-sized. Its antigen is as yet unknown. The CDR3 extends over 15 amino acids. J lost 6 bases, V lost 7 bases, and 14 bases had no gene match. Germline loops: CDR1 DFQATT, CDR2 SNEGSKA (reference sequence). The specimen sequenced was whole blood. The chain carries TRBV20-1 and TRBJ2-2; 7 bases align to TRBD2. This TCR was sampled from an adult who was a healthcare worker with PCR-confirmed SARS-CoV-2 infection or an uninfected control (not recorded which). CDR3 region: CSVRRRGRWSGELFF. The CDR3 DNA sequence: TGCAGTGTGAGGCGACGCGGGAGATGGTCCGGGGAGCTGTTTTTT.